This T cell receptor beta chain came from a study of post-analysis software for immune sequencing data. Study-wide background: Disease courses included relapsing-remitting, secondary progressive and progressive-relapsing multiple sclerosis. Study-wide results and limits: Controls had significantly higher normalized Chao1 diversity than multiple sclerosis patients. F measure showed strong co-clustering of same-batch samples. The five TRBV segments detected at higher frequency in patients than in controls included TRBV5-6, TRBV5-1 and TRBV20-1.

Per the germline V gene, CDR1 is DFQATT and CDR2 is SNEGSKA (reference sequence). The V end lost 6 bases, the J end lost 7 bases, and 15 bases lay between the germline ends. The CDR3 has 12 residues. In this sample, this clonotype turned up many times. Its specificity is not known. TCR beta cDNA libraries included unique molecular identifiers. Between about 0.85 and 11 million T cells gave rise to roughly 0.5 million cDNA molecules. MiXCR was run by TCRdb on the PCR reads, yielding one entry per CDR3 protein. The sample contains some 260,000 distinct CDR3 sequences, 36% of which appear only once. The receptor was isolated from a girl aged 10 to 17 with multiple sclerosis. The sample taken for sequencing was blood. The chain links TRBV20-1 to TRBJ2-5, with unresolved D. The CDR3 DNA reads TGCAGTGCCCCGTCCCAGCCCGGGACCCAGTACTTC. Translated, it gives CSAPSQPGTQYF.